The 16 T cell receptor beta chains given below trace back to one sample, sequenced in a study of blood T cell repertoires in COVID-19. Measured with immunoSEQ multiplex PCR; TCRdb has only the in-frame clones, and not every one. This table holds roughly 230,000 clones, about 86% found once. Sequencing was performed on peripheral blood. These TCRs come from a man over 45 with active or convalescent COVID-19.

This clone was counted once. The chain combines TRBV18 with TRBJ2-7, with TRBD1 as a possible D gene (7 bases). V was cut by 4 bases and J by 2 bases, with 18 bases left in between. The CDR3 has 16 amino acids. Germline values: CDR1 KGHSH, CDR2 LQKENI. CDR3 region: CASSRQAGGLTYEQYF. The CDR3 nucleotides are TGTGCCAGCTCACGACAGGCAGGGGGGCTTACCTACGAGCAGTACTTC.

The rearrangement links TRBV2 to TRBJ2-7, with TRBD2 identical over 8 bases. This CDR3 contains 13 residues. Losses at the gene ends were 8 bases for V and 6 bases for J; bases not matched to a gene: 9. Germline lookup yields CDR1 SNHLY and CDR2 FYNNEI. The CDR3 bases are TGTGCCAGCGGGGGGACTAGTGAGGCCGAGCAGTACTTC. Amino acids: CASGGTSEAEQYF.

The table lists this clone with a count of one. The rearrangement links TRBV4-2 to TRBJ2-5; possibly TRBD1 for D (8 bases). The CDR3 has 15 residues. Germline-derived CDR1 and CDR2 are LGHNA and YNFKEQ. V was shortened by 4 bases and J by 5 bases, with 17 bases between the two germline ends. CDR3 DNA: TGTGCCAGCAGCCTAACAGGGGGGGTAGGGGAGACCCAGTACTTC. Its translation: CASSLTGGVGETQYF.

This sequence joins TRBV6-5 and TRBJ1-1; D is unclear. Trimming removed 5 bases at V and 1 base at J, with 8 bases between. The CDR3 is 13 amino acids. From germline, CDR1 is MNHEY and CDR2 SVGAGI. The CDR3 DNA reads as TGTGCCAGCAGTAGGCGGGGGAACACTGAAGCTTTCTTT. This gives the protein CASSRRGNTEAFF.

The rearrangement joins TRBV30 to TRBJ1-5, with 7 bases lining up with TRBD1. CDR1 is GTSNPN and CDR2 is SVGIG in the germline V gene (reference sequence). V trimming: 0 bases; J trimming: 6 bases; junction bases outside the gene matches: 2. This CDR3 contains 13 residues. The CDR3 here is CAWSVKGAQPQHF. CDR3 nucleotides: TGTGCCTGGAGTGTAAAGGGGGCTCAGCCCCAGCATTTT.

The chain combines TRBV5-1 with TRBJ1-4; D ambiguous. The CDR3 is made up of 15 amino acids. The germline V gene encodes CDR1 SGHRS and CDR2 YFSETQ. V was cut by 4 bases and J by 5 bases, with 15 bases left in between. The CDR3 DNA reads TGCGCCAGCAGCCCCACCGGGAGGGCCAATGAAAAACTGTTTTTT. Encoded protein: CASSPTGRANEKLFF.

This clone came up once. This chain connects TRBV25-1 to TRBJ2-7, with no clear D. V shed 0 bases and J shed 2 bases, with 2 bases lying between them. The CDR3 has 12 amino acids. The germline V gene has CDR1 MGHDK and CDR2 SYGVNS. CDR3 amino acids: CASSEYAYEQYF. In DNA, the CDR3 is TGTGCCAGCAGTGAATACGCCTACGAGCAGTACTTC.

The CDR3 protein is CASSFSGGWDTQYF. CDR3 nucleotide sequence: TGTGCCAGCAGCTTTAGCGGGGGGTGGGATACGCAGTATTTT. The rearrangement links TRBV7-2 to TRBJ2-3; 10 bases match TRBD2. The CDR3 contains 14 residues. CDR1 SGHTA and CDR2 FQGNSA come from the germline V gene. V trimming: 3 bases; J trimming: 6 bases; junction bases outside the gene matches: 3.

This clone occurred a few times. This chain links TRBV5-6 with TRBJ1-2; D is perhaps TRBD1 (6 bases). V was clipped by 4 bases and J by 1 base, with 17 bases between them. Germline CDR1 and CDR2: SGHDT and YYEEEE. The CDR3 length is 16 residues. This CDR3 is CASSARDMGYNYGYTF. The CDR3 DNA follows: TGTGCCAGCAGCGCCCGGGACATGGGGTATAACTATGGCTACACCTTC.

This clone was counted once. The CDR3 loop reads CASSRGGGSSTDTQYF. The DNA for the CDR3 is TGTGCCAGCAGTCGGGGGGGCGGGTCTAGCACAGATACGCAGTATTTT. This chain links TRBV4-2 with TRBJ2-3, with 8 bases aligning to TRBD2. Germline values: CDR1 LGHNA, CDR2 YNFKEQ. There are 16 residues in the CDR3. Germline trimming cut 6 bases from V and 0 bases from J; bases unmatched to any gene: 8.

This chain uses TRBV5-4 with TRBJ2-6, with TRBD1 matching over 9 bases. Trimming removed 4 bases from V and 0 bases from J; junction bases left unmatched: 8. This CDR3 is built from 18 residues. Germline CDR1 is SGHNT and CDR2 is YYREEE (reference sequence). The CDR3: CASSRDRVASSGANVLTF. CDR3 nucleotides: TGTGCCAGCAGCCGGGACAGGGTCGCGAGCTCTGGGGCCAACGTCCTGACTTTC.

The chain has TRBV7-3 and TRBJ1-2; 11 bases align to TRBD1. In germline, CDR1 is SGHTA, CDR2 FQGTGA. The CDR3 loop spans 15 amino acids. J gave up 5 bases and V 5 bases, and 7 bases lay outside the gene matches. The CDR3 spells CASSQSGTGGYGYTF. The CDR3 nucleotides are TGTGCCAGCAGCCAGAGCGGGACAGGGGGGTATGGCTACACCTTC. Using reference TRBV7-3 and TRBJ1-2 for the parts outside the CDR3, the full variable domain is GAGVSQTPSNKVTEKGKYVELRCDPISGHTALYWYRQSLGQGPEFLIYFQGTGAADDSGLPNDRFFAVRPEGSVSTLKIQRTERGDSAVYLCASSQSGTGGYGYTFGSGTRLTVV.

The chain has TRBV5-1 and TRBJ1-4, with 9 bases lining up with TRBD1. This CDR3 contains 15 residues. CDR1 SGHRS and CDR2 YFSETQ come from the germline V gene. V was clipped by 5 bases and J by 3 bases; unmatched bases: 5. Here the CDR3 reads CASRSQGAANEKLFF. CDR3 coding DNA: TGCGCCAGCAGATCACAGGGGGCTGCTAATGAAAAACTGTTTTTT. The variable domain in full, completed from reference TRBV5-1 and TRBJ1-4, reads KAGVTQTPRYLIKTRGQQVTLSCSPISGHRSVSWYQQTPGQGLQFLFEYFSETQRNKGNFPGRFSGRQFSNSRSEMNVSTLELGDSALYLCASRSQGAANEKLFFGSGTQLSVL.

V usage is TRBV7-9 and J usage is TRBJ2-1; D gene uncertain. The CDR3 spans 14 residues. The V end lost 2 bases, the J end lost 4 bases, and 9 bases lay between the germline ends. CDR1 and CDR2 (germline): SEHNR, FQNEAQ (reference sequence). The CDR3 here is CASSLMPEYNEQFF. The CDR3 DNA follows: TGTGCCAGCAGCTTAATGCCAGAATACAATGAGCAGTTCTTC.

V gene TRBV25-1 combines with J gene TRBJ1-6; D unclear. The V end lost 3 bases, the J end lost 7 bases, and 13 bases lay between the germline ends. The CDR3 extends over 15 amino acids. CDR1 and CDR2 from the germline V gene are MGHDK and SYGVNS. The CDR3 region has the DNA TGTGCCAGCAGTGATGGGAAGGGAGCAAATTCACCCCTCCACTTT. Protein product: CASSDGKGANSPLHF.

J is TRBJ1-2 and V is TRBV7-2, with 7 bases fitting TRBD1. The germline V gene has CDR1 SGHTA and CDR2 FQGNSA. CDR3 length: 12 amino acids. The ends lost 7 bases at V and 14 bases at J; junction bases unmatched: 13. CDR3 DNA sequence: TGTGCCAGCACCCTAGAGGGGGCGATTTGGACCTTC. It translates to CASTLEGAIWTF.